The following is a T cell receptor beta chain sequence with its context. Its matching antigen is unknown. V was shortened by 0 bases and J by 4 bases, with 4 bases between the two germline ends. The germline gives CDR1 LNHNV, CDR2 YYDKDF (reference sequence). The CDR3 consists of 13 residues. This record belongs to a study of cytomegalovirus exposure and HLA in healthy donors. Study results and caveats: Listed as cytomegalovirus-associated were 150 to 200 TCR beta chains. Reportedly, fewer N-insertions than the approximately 650-donor mean appeared in an Asian-associated ancestry cluster in a later analysis.

Regarding donors, all were healthy bone marrow donors. PCR primers comprised 60 Vbeta and 13 Jbeta primers. The table came from immunoSEQ multiplex PCR; TCRdb's copy has only in-frame clones and leaves some out. The sample holds approximately 160,000 clones, 82% seen once. Input material: PBMCs. The rearrangement joins TRBV15 to TRBJ1-3; D ambiguous. The clonotype originates from a girl aged 2-10 years in good health and CMV-seropositive. CDR3 sequence (DNA): TGTGCCACCAGCAGAGATATGGGAAACACCATATATTTT. The encoded protein is CATSRDMGNTIYF.